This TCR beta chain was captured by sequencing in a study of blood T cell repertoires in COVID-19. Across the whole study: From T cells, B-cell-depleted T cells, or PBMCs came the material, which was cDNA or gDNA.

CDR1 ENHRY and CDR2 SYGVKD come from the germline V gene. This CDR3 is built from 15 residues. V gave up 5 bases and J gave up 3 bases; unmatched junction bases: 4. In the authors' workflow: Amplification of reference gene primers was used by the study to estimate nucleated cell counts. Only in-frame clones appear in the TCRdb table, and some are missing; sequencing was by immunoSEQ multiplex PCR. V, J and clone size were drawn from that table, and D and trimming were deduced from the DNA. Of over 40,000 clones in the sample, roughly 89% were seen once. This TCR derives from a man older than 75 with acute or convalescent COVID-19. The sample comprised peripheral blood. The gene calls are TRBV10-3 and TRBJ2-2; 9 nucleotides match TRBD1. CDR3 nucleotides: TGTGCCATCAGTATGGGACAGGGATACACCGGGGAGCTGTTTTTT. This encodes CAISMGQGYTGELFF.